Below, 20 T cell receptor beta chains from the same sample are listed, as sequenced in a study of blood T cell repertoires in COVID-19. Clones were sequenced by immunoSEQ multiplex PCR, and TCRdb holds only the in-frame ones, with some missing. The table includes hundreds of thousands of clones, roughly nine tenths detected once. Sequencing was done on a sample of PBMCs or T cells enriched from blood (not recorded which). All receptors derive from a man younger than 30 who had recovered from COVID-19.

This clone was counted a single time. The chain links TRBV6-4 to TRBJ1-6; D remains ambiguous. The CDR3 length is 13 residues. In germline, CDR1 is MRHNA, CDR2 SNTAGT. The germline V and J ends were trimmed by 8 bases and 13 bases, with 18 bases remaining between them. The CDR3, as DNA: TGTGCCAGCTCCGAACAAGAGGGTTCCCCCCTCCACTTT. This encodes CASSEQEGSPLHF.

The V gene is TRBV7-3, the J gene TRBJ1-1; the D gene is possibly TRBD1 (5 bases). Per the germline V gene, CDR1 is SGHTA and CDR2 is FQGTGA. V gave up 5 bases and J gave up 8 bases, with 21 bases separating them. The CDR3 is 15 amino acids. The CDR3 is CASSPDGGDLKEAFF. The CDR3, as DNA: TGTGCCAGCAGCCCCGACGGGGGGGATCTGAAAGAAGCTTTCTTT.

The chain recombines TRBV10-2 with TRBJ2-3; D is perhaps TRBD2 (6 bases). Germline CDR1 is WSHSY and CDR2 is SAAADI. The CDR3 has 14 amino acids. The ends were cut back, 2 bases at V and 1 base at J, with 7 bases in the middle. The CDR3 DNA reads as TGCGCCAGCAGTGAGGCGGGACGCACAGATACGCAGTATTTT. This gives the protein CASSEAGRTDTQYF.

The J gene is TRBJ2-7, the V gene TRBV7-2; 14 nucleotides line up with TRBD2. CDR3 length: 14 amino acids. V lost 3 bases and J lost 7; bases outside the gene matches: 2. Looked up from germline, CDR1 is SGHTA and CDR2 is FQGNSA. The CDR3 DNA sequence: TGTGCCAGCAGCTTGGGGACTAGCGGGAGTGAGCAGTACTTC. Translated, it gives CASSLGTSGSEQYF. The variable domain in full, completed from reference TRBV7-2 and TRBJ2-7, reads GAGVSQSPSNKVTEKGKDVELRCDPISGHTALYWYRQSLGQGLEFLIYFQGNSAPDKSGLPSDRFSAERTGGSVSTLTIQRTQQEDSAVYLCASSLGTSGSEQYFGPGTRLTVT.

The gene calls are TRBV15 and TRBJ1-5; D not resolved. Per germline, CDR1 LNHNV and CDR2 YYDKDF (reference sequence). V shed 1 base and J shed 5 bases, with 12 bases lying between them. The CDR3 is 15 amino acids. The CDR3 region has the DNA TGTGCCACCAGCAGAGGGCCAGCCCAGGATCAGCCCCAGCATTTT. It translates to CATSRGPAQDQPQHF.

The chain couples TRBV2 to TRBJ2-3, with D unresolved. The CDR3 has 11 amino acids. The ends were cut back, 1 base at V and 9 bases at J, with 5 bases in the middle. Germline V CDR1 and CDR2: SNHLY, FYNNEI. The CDR3: CASSEGQTQYF. For the CDR3, the DNA is TGTGCCAGCAGTGAAGGTCAAACGCAGTATTTT.

This chain uses TRBV3-1 (or the pseudogene TRBV3-2) with TRBJ1-2, with unresolved D. The CDR3 is 11 amino acids. The V and J ends lost 1 base and 7 bases respectively, with 4 bases between them. Germline CDR1 is LGHDT and CDR2 is YNNKEL (reference sequence). The CDR3 coding sequence is TGTGCCAGCAGCCAAGGTAGTGGCTACACCTTC. Translation: CASSQGSGYTF.

The V and J genes are TRBV9 and TRBJ1-2, with D perhaps TRBD1 (6 bases). The germline V gene has CDR1 SGDLS and CDR2 YYNGEE. CDR3 size: 15 residues. V was trimmed by 0 bases and J by 8 bases, leaving 17 bases between them. CDR3 in DNA: TGTGCCAGCAGCGTAGCTACAACGGGACAAGTCGGCTACACCTTC. As protein: CASSVATTGQVGYTF.

The rearrangement joins TRBV3-1 (or the pseudogene TRBV3-2) to TRBJ2-1; D unclear. The CDR3 contains 17 residues. Germline V gene data show CDR1 as LGHDT and CDR2 as YNNKEL (reference sequence). V lost 0 bases and J lost 0, with 12 bases in between. The CDR3 DNA reads TGTGCCAGCAGCCAAGACGGTACGGTCCGCTCCTACAATGAGCAGTTCTTC. This sequence encodes CASSQDGTVRSYNEQFF.

The V call is TRBV7-9, the J call TRBJ2-3, with 11 bases aligning to TRBD2. With V trimmed by 5 bases and J by 0 bases, 4 bases remained unmatched. The CDR3 length is 16 residues. CDR1 and CDR2 (germline): SEHNR, FQNEAQ (reference sequence). CDR3 protein: CASSQTSGGSTDTQYF. In DNA, the CDR3 is TGTGCCAGCAGCCAAACTAGCGGGGGAAGCACAGATACGCAGTATTTT.

The chain couples TRBV28 to TRBJ2-3; tentatively, D is TRBD2 (5 bases). CDR3 size: 15 residues. The ends were cut back, 6 bases at V and 2 bases at J, with 15 bases in the middle. Germline-derived CDR1 and CDR2 are MDHEN and SYDVKM. CDR3 protein: CASSAPGIDTDTQYF. In DNA, the CDR3 is TGTGCCAGCAGCGCTCCCGGGATTGACACAGATACGCAGTATTTT.

This sequence joins TRBV5-8 and TRBJ1-6; D not certain. The CDR3 extends over 15 amino acids. Germline V gives CDR1 SGHTS, CDR2 YDEGEE. Trimming shortened V by 4 bases and J by 10 bases, and 18 bases separated the two germline ends. CDR3 in DNA: TGTGCCAGCAGCGGACGGGGAGATTCGGTGTCACCCCTCCACTTT. Amino acid sequence: CASSGRGDSVSPLHF.

The rearrangement joins TRBV11-3 to TRBJ2-7, with TRBD1 identical over 9 bases. CDR1 and CDR2 from the germline V gene are SGHNT and YENEEA. Losses at the gene ends were 6 bases for V and 5 bases for J; bases not matched to a gene: 8. The CDR3 consists of 14 residues. The DNA of the CDR3 is TGTGCCAGCAGTCGAACCGGGACAGGGAACGAGCAGTACTTC. This encodes CASSRTGTGNEQYF.

This chain joins TRBV7-9 and TRBJ2-3; no clear D. The CDR3 is 16 amino acids. The germline V gene encodes CDR1 SEHNR and CDR2 FQNEAQ (reference sequence). V was clipped by 5 bases and J by 1 base, with 16 bases between them. The CDR3 nucleotides are TGTGCCAGCAGCCCAATCAGGCTGGCAGGCACAGATACGCAGTATTTT. Translating gives CASSPIRLAGTDTQYF.

The gene calls are TRBV11-2 and TRBJ2-3; TRBD2 aligns across 7 bases. In germline, CDR1 is SGHAT, CDR2 FQNNGV. The trim removed 2 bases at V and 6 bases at J, leaving 5 bases unmatched. This CDR3 is 14 amino acids long. CDR3 sequence (DNA): TGTGCCAGCAGCTTACCCTCGACTAGCGATACGCAGTATTTT. It encodes CASSLPSTSDTQYF.

The rearrangement joins TRBV5-1 to TRBJ1-3; 7 positions match TRBD1. The CDR3 extends over 16 amino acids. CDR1 SGHRS and CDR2 YFSETQ come from the germline V gene. J was trimmed by 7 bases and V by 3 bases; bases with no gene match: 13. CDR3 DNA: TGCGCCAGCAGCTCGGGGGACAGCCAGTTTCGGAACACCATATATTTT. Translating gives CASSSGDSQFRNTIYF.

CDR3 nucleotide sequence: TGCGCCAGCAGCCAAGAGGGGACAGGGAATGAAAAACTGTTTTTT. Its protein product is CASSQEGTGNEKLFF. The chain employs TRBV4-3 and TRBJ1-4; 9 bases are shared with TRBD1. Germline assignment: CDR1 LGHNA and CDR2 YSLEER. V was pared by 0 bases and J by 5 bases, with 1 base of the junction left unmatched. The CDR3 contains 15 residues.

The J gene is TRBJ2-7, the V gene TRBV5-1, with 7 bases that match TRBD1. The germline V gene encodes CDR1 SGHRS and CDR2 YFSETQ. V lost 5 bases, J lost 2 bases, and 4 bases stayed unmatched. The CDR3 loop spans 13 amino acids. The chain's CDR3 is CASRDRNTYEQYF. In nucleotides, the CDR3 is TGCGCCAGCAGGGACAGGAATACCTACGAGCAGTACTTC.

The V call is TRBV3-1 (or the pseudogene TRBV3-2), the J call TRBJ1-4; tentative D call: TRBD1 (5 bases). Deletions cut 5 bases from V and 8 bases from J, with 9 bases between. Germline V gene lookup returns CDR1 LGHDT and CDR2 YNNKEL (reference sequence). The CDR3 contains 12 residues. CDR3 loop: CASSLTDEKLFF. For the CDR3, the DNA is TGTGCCAGCAGCTTGACAGACGAAAAACTGTTTTTT.

V is TRBV28 and J is TRBJ1-2; D might be TRBD1 (5 bases). CDR3 length: 14 amino acids. Trimming left V 2 bases short and J 8 bases short, with 15 bases between. The V gene's germline CDR1 is MDHEN and CDR2 SYDVKM. The CDR3 DNA is TGTGCCAGCAGTTTAATGGACGGGGGATGGGGCTACACCTTC. Translation: CASSLMDGGWGYTF.